These T cell receptor beta chains were read from a single sample in a study of T cells in Graves' hyperthyroidism and ophthalmopathy. TCRdb recomputed calls from the multiplex PCR reads with MiXCR, one row per CDR3 protein. The profile shows about 640,000 distinct CDR3 sequences, about 20% of them singletons. Material for sequencing was blood. Source of these receptors: a man aged 25 to 45 with Graves' ophthalmopathy. Both conserved end residues are part of each CDR3. The D gene is left open where the match is weak. Size is stated for part of the rows, as once, few or many counts, or as a class when the clone is expanded.

NA	TRBV20-1	NA	TRBJ2-7	CSALDAYNSYEQYF	TGCAGTGCTCTAGACGCTTACAACTCCTACGAGCAGTACTTC
NA	TRBV28	few	TRBJ1-6	CASSSTGLYNSPLHF	TGTGCCAGCAGCTCGACGGGACTCTATAATTCACCCCTCCACTTT
NA	TRBV28	few	TRBJ2-3	CASSPLNTPYVSDTQYF	TGTGCCAGCAGCCCACTTAACACCCCATACGTATCAGATACGCAGTATTTT
TRBD1	TRBV2	many	TRBJ1-1	CASKGTDQRTEAFF	TGTGCCAGCAAAGGGACAGACCAGAGGACTGAAGCTTTCTTT
NA	TRBV5-6	NA	TRBJ2-5	CASSLGSVEMAETQYF	TGTGCCAGCAGCTTGGGGTCGGTGGAGATGGCTGAGACCCAGTACTTC
NA	TRBV7-3	NA	TRBJ1-1	CASSPQMNTEAFF	TGTGCCAGCAGCCCACAGATGAACACTGAAGCTTTCTTT
TRBD2	TRBV4-2	few	TRBJ2-1	CASSQGGLAETSYNEQFF	TGTGCCAGCAGCCAAGGAGGACTAGCGGAGACCTCCTACAATGAGCAGTTCTTC
TRBD1	TRBV20-1	many	TRBJ1-3	CSARDADRARSGNTIYF	TGCAGTGCTAGAGACGCGGACAGGGCTCGCTCTGGAAACACCATATATTTT
NA	TRBV5-1	few	TRBJ2-4	CASSLDTVTQNIQYF	TGCGCCAGCAGCTTGGATACAGTAACCCAAAACATTCAGTACTTC
NA	TRBV7-9	NA	TRBJ2-6	CASSLVRADVSGANVLTF	TGTGCCAGCAGCTTAGTGAGGGCCGATGTCTCTGGGGCCAACGTCCTGACTTTC
TRBD1	TRBV19	many	TRBJ1-1	CASSTTGVALNTEAFF	TGTGCCAGTAGTACAACAGGGGTCGCTTTGAACACTGAAGCTTTCTTT
NA	TRBV3-1	many	TRBJ1-1	CASSQRKVTEAFF	TGTGCCAGCAGCCAAAGGAAAGTCACTGAAGCTTTCTTT
NA	TRBV5-6	NA	TRBJ2-1	CASILGSEQFF	TGTGCCAGCATACTGGGATCTGAGCAGTTCTTC
NA	TRBV15	NA	TRBJ2-7	CATSGPRVSQSYEQYF	TGTGCCACCAGCGGCCCCAGAGTCTCTCAATCCTACGAGCAGTACTTC